This entry is about one T cell receptor beta chain. Version v3.0 of the immunoSEQ assay was performed at survey level. Libraries were prepared by immunoSEQ multiplex PCR; TCRdb keeps only in-frame clonotypes and omits some of them. The sample yields about 16,000 clones, over 70% seen once. The record originates from a study of long-term antiretroviral therapy in people with HIV. Per germline, CDR1 LGHNA and CDR2 YNFKEQ. This CDR3 region has 14 residues. Between the trimmed V and J ends, which lost 3 bases and 7 bases, there was a span of 13 bases. The V and J genes are TRBV4-2 and TRBJ1-5; D not certain. This material consisted of unsorted PBMCs, taken approximately 14 months before starting antiretroviral therapy. This sequence was found in a man aged 30-40 years with HIV. This CDR3 reads CASSHQFGEQPQHF. CDR3 bases: TGTGCCAGCAGCCACCAGTTTGGTGAGCAGCCCCAGCATTTT.